Shown below are 22 T cell receptor beta chains from a single sample sequenced in a study of CD8 T cells in Susac syndrome. The authors reverse transcribed about 0.5 to 1 ug RNA with random hexamers. TCRdb reanalysed the immunoSEQ multiplex PCR reads using MiXCR and keeps one entry per CDR3 protein. The sample holds about 100,000 distinct CDR3 sequences; 95% are singletons and the top ten take roughly 0.29%. The sample was CD8+ T cells from PBMCs. Source of these receptors: a human donor with Susac syndrome.

The rearrangement links TRBV19 to TRBJ1-2; TRBD1 aligns across 8 bases. This CDR3 contains 15 residues. CDR1 and CDR2 (germline): LNHDA, SQIVND (reference sequence). V shed 7 bases and J 4 bases; nucleotides not matched to a gene: 11. CDR3 coding DNA: TGTGCCAGTAATAATAGGCACGGGACAGGCTATGGCTACACCTTC. Translated, it gives CASNNRHGTGYGYTF. Complete variable domain (other parts from reference TRBV19 and TRBJ1-2): DGGITQSPKYLFRKEGQNVTLSCEQNLNHDAMYWYRQDPGQGLRLIYYSQIVNDFQKGDIAEGYSVSREKKESFPLTVTSAQKNPTAFYLCASNNRHGTGYGYTFGSGTRLTVV.

CDR3 in DNA: TGTGCCAGCAGCCAAGATCGCCAGAACAATGAGCAGTTCTTC. This sequence encodes CASSQDRQNNEQFF. The genes are TRBV3-1 and TRBJ2-1; D gene uncertain. The germline V gene encodes CDR1 LGHDT and CDR2 YNNKEL (reference sequence). V dropped 0 bases and J dropped 5 bases, with 8 bases sitting between them. The CDR3 contains 14 residues.

A note on this clonotype: One end of the junction fails to match germline, which may point to a read error. The chain has TRBV7-6 and TRBJ2-5; 8 bases are shared with TRBD1. Per germline, CDR1 SGHVS and CDR2 FNYEAQ. The CDR3 covers 14 residues. CDR3 DNA sequence: TGTGCTAGCAGCTTGACGACAGGGGTGGAGACCCAGTACTTC. Translated, it gives CASSLTTGVETQYF.

The V gene is TRBV7-6, the J gene TRBJ2-7, with 11 positions matching TRBD2. CDR1 is SGHVS, CDR2 FNYEAQ, per germline. This CDR3 comprises 16 residues. J gave up 7 bases and V 5 bases, and 13 bases lay outside the gene matches. CDR3 sequence: CASSPGHSGGAQEQYF. CDR3 coding DNA: TGTGCCAGCAGCCCCGGCCATAGCGGGGGGGCGCAAGAGCAGTACTTC.

The rearrangement uses TRBV20-1 and TRBJ1-6; the D gene is possibly TRBD1 (5 bases). With 4 bases removed from V and 5 bases from J, the gap between germline ends came to 9 bases. This CDR3 is 13 amino acids long. Germline CDR1 and CDR2: DFQATT and SNEGSKA (reference sequence). Here the CDR3 DNA reads TGCAGTGCTACTGGGGCCAATAATTCACCCCTCCACTTT. Its protein product is CSATGANNSPLHF.

V is TRBV27 and J is TRBJ2-7; a weak D match, TRBD2 (5 bases). Trimming stripped 3 bases from V and 6 bases from J, with 15 bases between. Germline CDR1 is MNHEY and CDR2 is SMNVEV (reference sequence). There are 14 residues in the CDR3. The CDR3 here is CASSLVGVYGEQYF. The DNA of the CDR3 is TGTGCCAGCAGTTTGGTGGGAGTCTACGGCGAGCAGTACTTC.

This clonotype was seen a single time. The chain couples TRBV20-1 to TRBJ1-1; D gene ambiguous. This CDR3 is built from 16 residues. Trimming cost V 5 bases and J 1 base, with 20 bases left between them. Germline V lookup: CDR1 DFQATT, CDR2 SNEGSKA (reference sequence). Here the CDR3 reads CSASRGVQLPNTEAFF. DNA of the CDR3: TGCAGTGCTTCCCGCGGGGTGCAGCTCCCGAACACTGAAGCTTTCTTT.

The V call is TRBV15, the J call TRBJ2-1; 11 nucleotides line up with TRBD2. This CDR3 comprises 16 residues. Germline trimming cut 3 bases from V and 5 bases from J; bases unmatched to any gene: 6. CDR1 is LNHNV, CDR2 YYDKDF, per germline (reference sequence). The CDR3 nucleotides are TGTGCCACCAGCAGGCCCGGGACTAGCGGAAACAATGAGCAGTTCTTC. Translating gives CATSRPGTSGNNEQFF.

The CDR3 region is CASSPGYYNEQFF. The CDR3 nucleotides are TGTGCCAGCAGCCCAGGATACTACAATGAGCAGTTCTTC. The rearrangement links TRBV2 to TRBJ2-1; D unresolved. CDR3 length: 13 residues. V was pared by 6 bases and J by 3 bases, with 9 bases between. Germline CDR1 is SNHLY and CDR2 is FYNNEI.

This sequence joins TRBV7-6 and TRBJ2-3; D perhaps matches TRBD1 (5 bases). V lost 0 bases and J 6 bases, leaving 10 bases between the germline ends. Germline V gives CDR1 SGHVS, CDR2 FNYEAQ. The length of the CDR3 is 14 residues. The CDR3 DNA reads TGTGCCAGCAGCTTAGCGGGGCCTGTTGATACGCAGTATTTT. Encoded protein: CASSLAGPVDTQYF.

The rearrangement links TRBV12-3 or TRBV12-4 to TRBJ2-7; TRBD1 is a possible D gene (5 bases). The V end lost 3 bases, the J end lost 4 bases, and 13 bases lay between the germline ends. The CDR3 sequence is 14 residues long. In DNA, the CDR3 is TGTGCCAGCAGTTTCGGCCAGGGAAATTACGAGCAGTACTTC. Amino acids: CASSFGQGNYEQYF.

J is TRBJ1-5 and V is TRBV15, with D unclear. The CDR3 has 15 residues. V shed 0 bases and J shed 3 bases, with 9 bases lying between them. Germline V gene lookup returns CDR1 LNHNV and CDR2 YYDKDF (reference sequence). DNA for the CDR3: TGTGCCACCAGCAGAGATAGCCGCTTCAATCAGCCCCAGCATTTT. It encodes CATSRDSRFNQPQHF.

This chain joins TRBV29-1 and TRBJ2-2, with D tentatively TRBD1 or TRBD2 (5 bases each). V gave up 2 bases and J gave up 6 bases, with 7 bases separating them. The CDR3 has 12 residues. From germline, CDR1 is SQVTM and CDR2 ANQGSEA. The DNA of the CDR3 is TGCAGCGTTGAACGGGGCCCCGGGGAGCTGTTTTTT. Translating gives CSVERGPGELFF.

The chain combines TRBV12-5 with TRBJ2-1; 7 nucleotides agree with TRBD2. The CDR3 contains 17 residues. Trimming at V came to 1 base and at J to 6 bases, leaving 12 bases not matched to a gene. Germline lookup yields CDR1 LGHNT and CDR2 FRNRAP. The CDR3 region is CASGLAPTSERINEQFF. Here the CDR3 DNA reads TGTGCTAGTGGTTTGGCCCCTACTAGCGAAAGAATCAATGAGCAGTTCTTC.

The rearrangement joins TRBV12-3 or TRBV12-4 to TRBJ2-1; TRBD2 matches 8 bases. J gave up 7 bases and V 2 bases, and 10 bases lay outside the gene matches. The CDR3 length is 16 residues. CDR3 DNA sequence: TGTGCCAGCAGTTTACCAACGGGAGGGCCGTTGAATGAGCAGTTCTTC. Translating it yields CASSLPTGGPLNEQFF.

The DNA of the CDR3 is TGTGCCAGCAGCTTGGCCGTCGGGCGGGGGACCGGGGAGCTGTTTTTT. Amino acids: CASSLAVGRGTGELFF. The V call is TRBV5-4, the J call TRBJ2-2, with 7 bases matching TRBD2. From germline, CDR1 is SGHNT and CDR2 YYREEE (reference sequence). J lost 5 bases, V lost 0 bases, and 7 bases had no gene match. The CDR3 consists of 16 residues.

The chain carries TRBV7-3 and TRBJ2-6; D gene ambiguous. V lost 2 bases to trimming and J lost 0 bases, with 11 bases between them. This CDR3 is 17 amino acids long. The V gene's germline CDR1 is SGHTA and CDR2 FQGTGA. The CDR3, as DNA: TGTGCCAGCAGCTTAGTCGCTCCCGGCTCTGGGGCCAACGTCCTGACTTTC. This encodes CASSLVAPGSGANVLTF.

The chain has TRBV28 and TRBJ2-4; no clear D gene. V lost 7 bases to trimming and J lost 3 bases, with 10 bases between them. The CDR3 runs to 13 residues. CDR1 and CDR2 (germline): MDHEN, SYDVKM. In DNA, the CDR3 is TGTGCCAGCACCAAGCTAGGCAAAAACATTCAGTACTTC. Protein product: CASTKLGKNIQYF.

This clonotype appeared a single time. The chain employs TRBV5-1 and TRBJ2-5; no definite D call. CDR1 is SGHRS, CDR2 YFSETQ, per germline. The CDR3 runs 16 residues. Trimming shortened V by 1 base and J by 2 bases, and 15 bases separated the two germline ends. In DNA, the CDR3 is TGCGCCAGCAGCTTGATCTGGGCTGGCCGACAAGAGACCCAGTACTTC. Translating it yields CASSLIWAGRQETQYF.

V and J are TRBV9 and TRBJ2-5; D not resolved. This CDR3 is built from 13 residues. V shed 0 bases and J shed 3 bases, with 6 bases lying between them. Germline values: CDR1 SGDLS, CDR2 YYNGEE. The CDR3 nucleotides read TGTGCCAGCAGCGTAGGTCGAGAAGAGACCCAGTACTTC. This encodes CASSVGREETQYF. Drawing the rest from reference TRBV9 and TRBJ2-5, the complete variable domain is DSGVTQTPKHLITATGQRVTLRCSPRSGDLSVYWYQQSLDQGLQFLIQYYNGEERAKGNILERFSAQQFPDLHSELNLSSLELGDSALYFCASSVGREETQYFGPGTRLLVL.

V gene TRBV4-1 combines with J gene TRBJ1-1; D is possibly TRBD1 (6 bases). Germline CDR1 is MGHRA and CDR2 is YSYEKL. Trimming took off 9 bases at V and 1 base at J, with 21 bases between the two ends. The CDR3 totals 16 residues. CDR3 sequence (DNA): TGCGCCAGTTTACCCGGGGGCGGAAGAGGGAACACTGAAGCTTTCTTT. Amino acid sequence: CASLPGGGRGNTEAFF.

The V gene is TRBV7-9, the J gene TRBJ2-1; D may match TRBD1 or TRBD2 (5 bases each). The CDR3 spans 13 residues. The germline V gene has CDR1 SEHNR and CDR2 FQNEAQ (reference sequence). V was trimmed by 5 bases and J by 8 bases, leaving 13 bases between them. CDR3 DNA sequence: TGTGCCAGCAGCGGGGGTACCTGGGATGAGCAGTTCTTC. Amino acid sequence: CASSGGTWDEQFF.